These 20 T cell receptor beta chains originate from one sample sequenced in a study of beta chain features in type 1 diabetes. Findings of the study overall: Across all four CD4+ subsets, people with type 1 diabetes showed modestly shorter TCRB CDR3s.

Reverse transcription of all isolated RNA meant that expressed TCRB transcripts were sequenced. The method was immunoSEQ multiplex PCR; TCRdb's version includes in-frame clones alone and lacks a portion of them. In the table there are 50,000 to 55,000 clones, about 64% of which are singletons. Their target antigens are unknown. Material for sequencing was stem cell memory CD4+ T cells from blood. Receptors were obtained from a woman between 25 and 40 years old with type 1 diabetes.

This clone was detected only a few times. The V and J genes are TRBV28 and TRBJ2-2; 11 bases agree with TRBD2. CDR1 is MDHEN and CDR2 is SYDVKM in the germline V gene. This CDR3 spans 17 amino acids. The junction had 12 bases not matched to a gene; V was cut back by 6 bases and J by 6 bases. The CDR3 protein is CASSLYTSGSPPGELFF. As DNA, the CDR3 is TGTGCCAGCAGCCTCTATACTAGCGGGAGTCCCCCCGGGGAGCTGTTTTTT.

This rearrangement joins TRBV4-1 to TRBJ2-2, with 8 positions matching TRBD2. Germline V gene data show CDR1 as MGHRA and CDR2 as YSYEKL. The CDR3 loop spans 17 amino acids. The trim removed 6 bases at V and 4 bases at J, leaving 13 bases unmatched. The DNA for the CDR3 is TGCGCCAGCAGTCAACGATCACTAGCGGACCCCACCGGGGAGCTGTTTTTT. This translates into CASSQRSLADPTGELFF.

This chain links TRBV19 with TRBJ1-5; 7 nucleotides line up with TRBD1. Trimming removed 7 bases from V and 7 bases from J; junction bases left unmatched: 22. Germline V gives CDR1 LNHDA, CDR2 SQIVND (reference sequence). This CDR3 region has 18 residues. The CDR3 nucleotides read TGTGCCAGTACCCCTCCCGGGACAGCTCCCAGCTTAGGCCAGCCCCAGCATTTT. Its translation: CASTPPGTAPSLGQPQHF.

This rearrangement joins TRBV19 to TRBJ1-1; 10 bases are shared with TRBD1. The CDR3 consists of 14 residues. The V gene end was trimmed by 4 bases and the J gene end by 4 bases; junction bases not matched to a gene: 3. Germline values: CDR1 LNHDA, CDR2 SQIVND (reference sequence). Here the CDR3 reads CASSSRDRGTEAFF. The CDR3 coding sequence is TGTGCCAGTAGTAGCCGGGACAGGGGCACTGAAGCTTTCTTT.

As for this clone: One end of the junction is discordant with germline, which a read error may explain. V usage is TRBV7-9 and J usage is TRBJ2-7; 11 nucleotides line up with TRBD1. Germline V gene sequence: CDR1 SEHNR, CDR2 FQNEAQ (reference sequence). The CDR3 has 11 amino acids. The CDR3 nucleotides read TGTGCCAGCAGCTCCGGACAGGGGGCTGACTTC. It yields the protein CASSSGQGADF.

The CDR3 DNA reads TGTGCCAGCTCAGCGGGTGGGAACAATGAGCAGTTCTTC. It is translated as CASSAGGNNEQFF. This chain joins TRBV18 and TRBJ2-1; possible D gene TRBD2, 5 bases. Per germline, CDR1 KGHSH and CDR2 LQKENI. CDR3 length equals 13 residues. V was cut by 5 bases and J by 5 bases, with 10 bases left in between. The complete variable domain, with remaining parts taken from reference TRBV18 and TRBJ2-1, reads NAGVMQNPRHLVRRRGQEARLRCSPMKGHSHVYWYRQLPEEGLKFMVYLQKENIIDESGMPKERFSAEFPKEGPSILRIQQVVRGDSAAYFCASSAGGNNEQFFGPGTRLTVL.

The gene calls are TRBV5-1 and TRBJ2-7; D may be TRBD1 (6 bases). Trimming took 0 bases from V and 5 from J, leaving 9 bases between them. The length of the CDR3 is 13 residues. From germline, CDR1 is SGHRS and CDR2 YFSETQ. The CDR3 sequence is CASSLGTANEQYF. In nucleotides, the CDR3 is TGCGCCAGCAGCTTGGGGACAGCGAACGAGCAGTACTTC. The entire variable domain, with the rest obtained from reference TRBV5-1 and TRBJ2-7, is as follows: KAGVTQTPRYLIKTRGQQVTLSCSPISGHRSVSWYQQTPGQGLQFLFEYFSETQRNKGNFPGRFSGRQFSNSRSEMNVSTLELGDSALYLCASSLGTANEQYFGPGTRLTVT.

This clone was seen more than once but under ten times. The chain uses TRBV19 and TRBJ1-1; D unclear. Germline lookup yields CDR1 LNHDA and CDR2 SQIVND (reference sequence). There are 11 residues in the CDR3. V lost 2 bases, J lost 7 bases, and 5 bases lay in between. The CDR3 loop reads CASSIRSEAFF. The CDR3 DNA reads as TGTGCCAGTAGTATACGGAGTGAAGCTTTCTTT. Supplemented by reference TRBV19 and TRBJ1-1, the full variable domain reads DGGITQSPKYLFRKEGQNVTLSCEQNLNHDAMYWYRQDPGQGLRLIYYSQIVNDFQKGDIAEGYSVSREKKESFPLTVTSAQKNPTAFYLCASSIRSEAFFGQGTRLTVV.

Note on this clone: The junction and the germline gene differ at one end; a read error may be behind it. The CDR3 nucleotides are TGTGCCAGCAGCCCAGGGACAGGAGAAACCCTCCAGATGTTC. This codes for CASSPGTGETLQMF. The J gene is TRBJ1-2, the V gene TRBV9, with 8 bases that match TRBD1. Germline V gene sequence: CDR1 SGDLS, CDR2 YYNGEE. CDR3 length: 14 residues.

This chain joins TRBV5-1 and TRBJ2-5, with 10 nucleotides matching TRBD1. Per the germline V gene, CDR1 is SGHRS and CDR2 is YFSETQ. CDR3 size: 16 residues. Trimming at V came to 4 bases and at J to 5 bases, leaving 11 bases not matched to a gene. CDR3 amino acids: CASSGPGQGVFETQYF. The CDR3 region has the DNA TGCGCCAGCAGCGGGCCAGGACAGGGGGTTTTCGAGACCCAGTACTTC.

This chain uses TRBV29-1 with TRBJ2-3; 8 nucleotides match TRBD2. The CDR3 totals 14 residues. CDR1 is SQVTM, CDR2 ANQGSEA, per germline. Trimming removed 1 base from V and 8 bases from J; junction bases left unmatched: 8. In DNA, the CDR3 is TGCAGCGTTGAAGTAGGAAGGGCGGGGGGTACGCAGTATTTT. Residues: CSVEVGRAGGTQYF.

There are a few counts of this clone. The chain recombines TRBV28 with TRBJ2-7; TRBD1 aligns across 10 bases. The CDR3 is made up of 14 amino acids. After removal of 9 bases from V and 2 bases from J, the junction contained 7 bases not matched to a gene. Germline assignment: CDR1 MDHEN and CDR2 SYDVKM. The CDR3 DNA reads TGTGCCAGTTTCGGGACAGGGGTAGCCTACGAGCAGTACTTC. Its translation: CASFGTGVAYEQYF.

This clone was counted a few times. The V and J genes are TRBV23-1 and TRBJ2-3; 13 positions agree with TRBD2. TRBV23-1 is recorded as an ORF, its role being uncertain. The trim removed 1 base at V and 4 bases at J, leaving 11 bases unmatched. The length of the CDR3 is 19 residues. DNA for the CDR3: TGCGCCAGCAGTCAATGGTGGACTAGCGGGAGCAGGGCCCCAGATACGCAGTATTTT. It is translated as CASSQWWTSGSRAPDTQYF.

Here the CDR3 reads CASSLPGTDNEKLFF. The CDR3, as DNA: TGTGCCAGCTCACTACCCGGGACAGATAATGAAAAACTGTTTTTT. The rearrangement joins TRBV18 to TRBJ1-4; 7 nucleotides align to TRBD1. The germline V gene encodes CDR1 KGHSH and CDR2 LQKENI. The CDR3 has 15 residues. The V and J ends lost 4 bases and 4 bases, in that order; junction bases with no gene match: 6.

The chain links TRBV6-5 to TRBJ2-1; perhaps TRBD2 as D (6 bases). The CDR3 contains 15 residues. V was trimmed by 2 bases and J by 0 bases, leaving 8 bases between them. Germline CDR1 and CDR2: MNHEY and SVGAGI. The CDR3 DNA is TGTGCCAGCAGTTACGACGGGAGCTCCTACAATGAGCAGTTCTTC. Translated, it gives CASSYDGSSYNEQFF.

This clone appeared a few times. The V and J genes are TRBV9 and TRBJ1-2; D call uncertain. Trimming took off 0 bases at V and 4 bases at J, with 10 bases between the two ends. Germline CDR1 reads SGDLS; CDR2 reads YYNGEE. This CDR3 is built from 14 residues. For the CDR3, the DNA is TGTGCCAGCAGCGTAGATCCCGAGTTCTATGGCTACACCTTC. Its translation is CASSVDPEFYGYTF.

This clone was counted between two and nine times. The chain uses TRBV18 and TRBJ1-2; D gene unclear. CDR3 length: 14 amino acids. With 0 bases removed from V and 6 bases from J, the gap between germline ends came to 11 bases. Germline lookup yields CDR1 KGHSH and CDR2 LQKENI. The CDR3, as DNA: TGTGCCAGCTCACCACCTAATGATCCTAATGGCTACACCTTC. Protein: CASSPPNDPNGYTF.

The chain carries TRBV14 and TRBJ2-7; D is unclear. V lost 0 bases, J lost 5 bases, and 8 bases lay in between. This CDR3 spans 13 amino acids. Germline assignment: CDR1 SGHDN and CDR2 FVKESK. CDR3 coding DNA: TGTGCCAGCAGCCAAGATCGTCGTAACGAGCAGTACTTC. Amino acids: CASSQDRRNEQYF.

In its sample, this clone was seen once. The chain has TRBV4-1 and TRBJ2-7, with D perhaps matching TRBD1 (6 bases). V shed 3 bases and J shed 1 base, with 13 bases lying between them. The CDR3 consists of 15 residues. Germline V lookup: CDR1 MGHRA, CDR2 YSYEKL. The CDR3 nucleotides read TGCGCCAGCAGCCAGAAGGGGGAAGGGTCCTACGAGCAGTACTTC. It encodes CASSQKGEGSYEQYF.

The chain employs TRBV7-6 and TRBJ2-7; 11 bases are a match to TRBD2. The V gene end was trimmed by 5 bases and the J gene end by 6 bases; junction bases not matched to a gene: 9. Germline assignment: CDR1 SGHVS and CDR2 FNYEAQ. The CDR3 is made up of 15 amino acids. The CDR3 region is CASSLSYGTSGEQYF. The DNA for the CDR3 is TGTGCCAGCAGCCTCAGCTATGGGACTAGCGGCGAGCAGTACTTC.